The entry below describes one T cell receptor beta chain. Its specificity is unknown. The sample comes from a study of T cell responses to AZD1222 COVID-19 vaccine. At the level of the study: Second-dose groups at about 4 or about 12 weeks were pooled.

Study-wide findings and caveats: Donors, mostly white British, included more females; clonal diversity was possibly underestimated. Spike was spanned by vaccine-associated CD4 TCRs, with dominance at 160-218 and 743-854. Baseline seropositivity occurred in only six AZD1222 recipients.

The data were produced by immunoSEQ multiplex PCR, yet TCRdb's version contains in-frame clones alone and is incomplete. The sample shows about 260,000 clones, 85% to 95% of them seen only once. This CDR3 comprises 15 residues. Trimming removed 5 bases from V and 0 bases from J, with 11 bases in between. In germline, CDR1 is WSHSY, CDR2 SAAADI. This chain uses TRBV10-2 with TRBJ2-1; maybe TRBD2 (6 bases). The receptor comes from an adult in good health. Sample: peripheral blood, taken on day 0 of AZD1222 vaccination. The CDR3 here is CASSWGDHSYNEQFF. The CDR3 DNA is TGCGCCAGCAGTTGGGGGGACCACTCCTACAATGAGCAGTTCTTC.